This T cell receptor beta chain was sequenced in a study of blood T cell repertoires in COVID-19. For the study at large: The study drew acute and convalescent COVID-19 samples from the United States, Italy and Spain. The analysed material was cDNA or gDNA that came from T cells, B-cell-depleted T cells, or PBMCs.

Generated by immunoSEQ multiplex PCR, the TCRdb table keeps only in-frame clones and is missing some. The top ten hold around 2.2% of the sample, which has approximately 290,000 clones, roughly 90% seen once. This CDR3 has 13 amino acids. The germline gives CDR1 MGHDK, CDR2 SYGVNS. Trimming took 7 bases from V and 7 from J, leaving 17 bases between them. The source material was peripheral blood. The chain carries TRBV25-1 and TRBJ2-7, with D perhaps matching TRBD2 (6 bases). The sequence came from a woman aged 25 to 39 with COVID-19, enrolled during active disease. For the CDR3, the DNA is TGTGCCAGCACAACGGGAGAGACCGATGAGCAGTACTTC. Protein sequence: CASTTGETDEQYF.